Detailed here is one T cell receptor (beta chain). Its antigen is undetermined. Germline V gene data show CDR1 as SGHTA and CDR2 as FQGTGA. With 0 bases clipped from V and 2 bases from J, the junction kept 3 bases outside the gene matches. The CDR3 sequence is 15 residues long. This record comes from a study of cytomegalovirus exposure and HLA in healthy donors. Study-wide points: An assumption of roughly uniform sequencing depth across donors underlay the presence/absence analyses. In an earlier analysis, most TCR beta V segments were productive about 87% or about 30% of the time.

PCR employed 60 Vbeta and 13 Jbeta primers. Some clones are missing from TCRdb's copy, which holds only in-frame ones; the method was immunoSEQ multiplex PCR. The sample lists about 150,000 clones, approximately 80% occurring once. The TCR originated in a woman between 40 and 55 years old in good health and CMV-seropositive. Sequenced: PBMCs. The chain uses TRBV7-3 and TRBJ2-5; 7 bases match TRBD1. The CDR3 region has the DNA TGTGCCAGCAGCTTAACCGGACAGGTTCAAGAGACCCAGTACTTC. Translated: CASSLTGQVQETQYF.